The 10 T cell receptor beta chains presented below share a single source sample, sequenced in a study of blood T cell repertoires in COVID-19. TCRdb keeps only in-frame clones here, not all; method: immunoSEQ multiplex PCR. The top ten clones hold roughly a sixth of a sample with 150,000 to 200,000 clones, almost 80% of them seen once. Sample: peripheral blood. All receptors come from a man between 60 and 75 years old with active or convalescent COVID-19.

This chain joins TRBV19 and TRBJ2-5, with TRBD2 identical over 9 bases. The CDR3 loop spans 14 amino acids. Germline CDR1 reads LNHDA; CDR2 reads SQIVND (reference sequence). The V gene end was trimmed by 7 bases and the J gene end by 6 bases; junction bases not matched to a gene: 9. The CDR3 is CASKRGAGGQTQYF. The CDR3 DNA sequence: TGTGCCAGTAAGAGAGGAGCGGGAGGTCAGACCCAGTACTTC.

The chain has TRBV2 and TRBJ2-7; possibly TRBD1 for D (5 bases). Germline-derived CDR1 and CDR2 are SNHLY and FYNNEI. This CDR3 contains 12 residues. The V and J ends lost 6 bases and 4 bases respectively, with 10 bases between them. The CDR3: CASRFDSYEQYF. The CDR3 nucleotides read TGTGCCAGCAGGTTTGACAGTTACGAGCAGTACTTC.

This rearrangement joins TRBV7-2 to TRBJ2-1; 8 bases line up with TRBD2. The trim removed 5 bases at V and 8 bases at J, leaving 8 bases unmatched. Per the germline V gene, CDR1 is SGHTA and CDR2 is FQGNSA. The CDR3 runs to 14 residues. The CDR3 is CASSQGTSMDEQFF. The CDR3 DNA follows: TGTGCCAGCAGCCAAGGGACTAGTATGGATGAGCAGTTCTTC.

The CDR3 region is CASTPSQGVLTDTQYF. CDR3 nucleotides: TGTGCCAGCACCCCCTCACAGGGGGTACTAACAGATACGCAGTATTTT. The V and J genes are TRBV28 and TRBJ2-3; TRBD1 agrees at 8 bases. This CDR3 is built from 16 residues. J gave up 3 bases and V 7 bases, and 12 bases lay outside the gene matches. The V gene's germline CDR1 is MDHEN and CDR2 SYDVKM.

This clone was seen a few times. This sequence joins TRBV18 and TRBJ1-1; D may be TRBD1 (5 bases). CDR1 is KGHSH, CDR2 LQKENI, per germline. The length of the CDR3 is 13 residues. Trimming shortened V by 5 bases and J by 5 bases, and 12 bases separated the two germline ends. CDR3 coding DNA: TGTGCCAGCTCAACGGGGGTAGGGACTGAAGCTTTCTTT. Protein sequence: CASSTGVGTEAFF.

V usage is TRBV5-4 and J usage is TRBJ2-3; 7 bases line up with TRBD2. The V gene end was trimmed by 2 bases and the J gene end by 5 bases; junction bases not matched to a gene: 11. Germline CDR1 is SGHNT and CDR2 is YYREEE (reference sequence). The CDR3 is made up of 16 amino acids. DNA for the CDR3: TGTGCCAGCAGCTTAAGTGGGAGGGCCCGTGGAGATACGCAGTATTTT. Protein product: CASSLSGRARGDTQYF.

This clone was counted once. The chain employs TRBV6-6 and TRBJ1-2; no definite D call. V dropped 10 bases and J dropped 6 bases, with 18 bases sitting between them. CDR1 is MNHNY and CDR2 is SVGAGI in the germline V gene (reference sequence). CDR3 length: 13 residues. CDR3 sequence: CAIAWAVSDGYTF. Written as DNA, the CDR3 is TGTGCCATCGCCTGGGCCGTATCGGATGGCTACACCTTC.

This chain links TRBV7-2 with TRBJ2-7, with D uncertain. CDR1 is SGHTA and CDR2 is FQGNSA in the germline V gene. Trimming removed 1 base from V and 6 bases from J, with 4 bases in between. The CDR3 length is 11 residues. The CDR3 DNA reads as TGTGCCAGCAGCTTAGTATCCGAGCAGTACTTC. It specifies CASSLVSEQYF.

The chain uses TRBV7-2 and TRBJ1-5, with 10 bases fitting TRBD1. The CDR3 covers 14 residues. Germline V CDR1 and CDR2: SGHTA, FQGNSA. The V gene end was trimmed by 6 bases and the J gene end by 5 bases; junction bases not matched to a gene: 4. CDR3 sequence: CASRSGTGDQPQHF. As DNA, the CDR3 is TGTGCCAGCAGATCCGGGACAGGGGATCAGCCCCAGCATTTT.

The chain joins TRBV20-1 to TRBJ1-3; D gene unclear. This CDR3 contains 14 residues. Trimming took 3 bases from V and 0 from J, leaving 9 bases between them. Germline CDR1 reads DFQATT; CDR2 reads SNEGSKA (reference sequence). The CDR3 loop is CSASEHSSGNTIYF. The CDR3, as DNA: TGCAGTGCTAGTGAACACAGCTCTGGAAACACCATATATTTT.